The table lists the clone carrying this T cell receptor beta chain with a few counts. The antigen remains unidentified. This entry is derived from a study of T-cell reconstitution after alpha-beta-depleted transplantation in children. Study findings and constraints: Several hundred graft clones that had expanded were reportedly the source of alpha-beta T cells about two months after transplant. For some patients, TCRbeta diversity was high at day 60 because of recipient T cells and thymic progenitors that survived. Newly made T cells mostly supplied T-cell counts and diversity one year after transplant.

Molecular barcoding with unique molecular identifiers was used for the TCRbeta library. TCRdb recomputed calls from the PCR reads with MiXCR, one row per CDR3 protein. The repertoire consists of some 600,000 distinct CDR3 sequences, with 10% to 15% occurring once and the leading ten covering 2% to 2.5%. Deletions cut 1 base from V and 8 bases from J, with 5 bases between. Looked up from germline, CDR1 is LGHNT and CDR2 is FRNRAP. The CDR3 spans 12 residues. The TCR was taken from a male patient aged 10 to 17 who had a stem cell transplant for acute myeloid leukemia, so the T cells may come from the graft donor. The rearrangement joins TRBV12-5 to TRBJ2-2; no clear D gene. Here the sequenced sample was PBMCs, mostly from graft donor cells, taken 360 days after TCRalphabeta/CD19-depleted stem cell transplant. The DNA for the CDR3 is TGTGCTAGTGGTTTGGGGAATGGGGAGCTGTTTTTT. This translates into CASGLGNGELFF.